The 26 T cell receptor beta chains listed next were all sequenced from one sample in a study of control samples from healthy donors and cancer patients. The method was immunoSEQ multiplex PCR; TCRdb's version includes in-frame clones alone and lacks a portion of them. Found here are about 130,000 clones, about 93% of them singletons; the top ten hold about 1.5%. Sequenced sample: PBMCs. The receptors here all came from a man aged 50 or older with head and neck cancer.

This chain uses TRBV2 with TRBJ1-1; possibly TRBD1 for D (6 bases). There are 12 residues in the CDR3. Trimming shortened V by 4 bases and J by 10 bases, and 13 bases separated the two germline ends. Germline V lookup: CDR1 SNHLY, CDR2 FYNNEI. CDR3 in amino acids: CASSGTVTGAFF. In nucleotides, the CDR3 is TGTGCCAGCAGTGGGACAGTCACGGGAGCTTTCTTT.

The chain uses TRBV4-1 and TRBJ1-1, with D perhaps matching TRBD1 (6 bases). Trimming removed 1 base from V and 1 base from J, with 10 bases in between. The germline V gene has CDR1 MGHRA and CDR2 YSYEKL. The CDR3 length is 15 residues. CDR3 sequence: CASSQGRGGNTEAFF. Here the CDR3 DNA reads TGCGCCAGCAGCCAAGGGAGAGGGGGGAACACTGAAGCTTTCTTT.

This clone came up once. The rearrangement links TRBV30 to TRBJ2-5, with 7 bases fitting TRBD2. The CDR3 sequence is 11 residues long. With V trimmed by 1 base and J by 9 bases, 2 bases remained unmatched. CDR1 and CDR2 from the germline V gene are GTSNPN and SVGIG (reference sequence). CDR3 region: CAWSDGRAQYF. CDR3 nucleotide sequence: TGTGCCTGGAGTGATGGGAGGGCCCAGTACTTC.

The gene calls are TRBV6-5 and TRBJ1-1, with unresolved D. Looked up from germline, CDR1 is MNHEY and CDR2 is SVGAGI. The CDR3 spans 16 residues. Trimming removed 0 bases from V and 5 bases from J, with 16 bases in between. As DNA, the CDR3 is TGTGCCAGCAGTTACTCGCGGGTTCCGGGTCGGACTGAAGCTTTCTTT. This encodes CASSYSRVPGRTEAFF.

The rearrangement uses TRBV28 and TRBJ1-5; the D is unclear. The V gene lost 7 bases and the J gene lost 6 bases, with 10 bases spanning the gap. The CDR3 is 12 residues long. The V gene's germline CDR1 is MDHEN and CDR2 SYDVKM. CDR3: CASTDRIQPQHF. In DNA, the CDR3 is TGTGCCAGCACTGATCGTATTCAGCCCCAGCATTTT.

This chain links TRBV6-6 with TRBJ2-5, with 10 bases that match TRBD1. This CDR3 contains 14 residues. The V gene end was trimmed by 0 bases and the J gene end by 6 bases; junction bases not matched to a gene: 1. Germline V gene data show CDR1 as MNHNY and CDR2 as SVGAGI (reference sequence). The CDR3: CASSYSDRGQTQYF. The CDR3 DNA follows: TGTGCCAGCAGTTACTCAGACAGGGGGCAGACCCAGTACTTC.

Here the CDR3 DNA reads TGTGCCAGCAGCTTAGTATACCGCGGGGGGGCCTCCTACAATGAGCAGTTCTTC. It encodes CASSLVYRGGASYNEQFF. V gene TRBV7-3 combines with J gene TRBJ2-1; 9 bases fit TRBD2. The CDR3 spans 18 residues. V gave up 2 bases and J gave up 0 bases; unmatched junction bases: 8. In germline, CDR1 is SGHTA, CDR2 FQGTGA.

V usage is TRBV4-1 and J usage is TRBJ2-5, with D tentatively TRBD1 (6 bases). Between the trimmed V and J ends, which lost 4 bases and 4 bases, there was a span of 13 bases. CDR1 and CDR2 from the germline V gene are MGHRA and YSYEKL. CDR3 length: 14 residues. CDR3 in DNA: TGCGCCAGCAGCCGGGGGCCTCTGGGAGAGACCCAGTACTTC. This codes for CASSRGPLGETQYF.

The J gene is TRBJ1-6, the V gene TRBV7-2; D gene ambiguous. Looked up from germline, CDR1 is SGHTA and CDR2 is FQGNSA. The CDR3 runs 16 residues. Trimming left V 2 bases short and J 9 bases short, with 17 bases between. The CDR3 here is CASSLFAGFGSSPLHF. CDR3 in DNA: TGTGCCAGCAGCTTATTTGCAGGCTTTGGTAGTTCACCCCTCCACTTT.

About this clone: The same CDR3 is also encoded by other DNA sequences in this sample. The chain employs TRBV4-2 and TRBJ2-3; 8 bases are shared with TRBD1. Unmatched junction bases numbered 6, after V lost 2 bases and J lost 2 bases. Germline lookup yields CDR1 LGHNA and CDR2 YNFKEQ. This CDR3 region has 16 residues. CDR3 protein: CASSQPDREVTDTQYF. Here the CDR3 DNA reads TGTGCCAGCAGCCAACCGGACAGGGAGGTCACAGATACGCAGTATTTT.

This clone came up a few times. This chain links TRBV19 with TRBJ1-5; D not certain. Per the germline V gene, CDR1 is LNHDA and CDR2 is SQIVND (reference sequence). Trimming stripped 3 bases from V and 6 bases from J, with 9 bases between. The CDR3 is 13 amino acids. CDR3 region: CASSIQRGQPQHF. CDR3 coding DNA: TGTGCCAGTAGTATCCAGCGCGGTCAGCCCCAGCATTTT.

The rearrangement joins TRBV11-3 to TRBJ2-5; TRBD2 agrees at 10 bases. The CDR3 has 16 residues. Germline loops: CDR1 SGHNT, CDR2 YENEEA. V was pared by 1 base and J by 4 bases, with 6 bases of the junction left unmatched. The CDR3 protein is CASSLGLAGAGETQYF. The CDR3 coding sequence is TGTGCCAGCAGCTTAGGACTAGCGGGCGCCGGAGAGACCCAGTACTTC.

This chain joins TRBV19 and TRBJ1-4, with 8 positions matching TRBD1. Trimming at V came to 3 bases and at J to 6 bases, leaving 3 bases not matched to a gene. The CDR3 has 14 residues. Germline assignment: CDR1 LNHDA and CDR2 SQIVND (reference sequence). The CDR3 here is CASSIGTGYEKLFF. As DNA, the CDR3 is TGTGCCAGTAGTATCGGGACAGGATATGAAAAACTGTTTTTT.

The J gene is TRBJ2-7, the V gene TRBV4-3; possibly TRBD1 or TRBD2 for D (5 bases each). Trimming shortened V by 2 bases and J by 9 bases, and 20 bases separated the two germline ends. The CDR3 contains 15 residues. Germline V gene lookup returns CDR1 LGHNA and CDR2 YSLEER. CDR3 amino acids: CASSQHLGAPWGQYF. DNA of the CDR3: TGCGCCAGCAGCCAACATCTCGGGGCCCCTTGGGGGCAGTACTTC.

The chain employs TRBV5-1 and TRBJ2-7, with TRBD2 matching 8 bases. J gave up 4 bases and V 0 bases, and 6 bases lay outside the gene matches. CDR1 is SGHRS, CDR2 YFSETQ, per germline. The CDR3 spans 15 residues. The CDR3 sequence is CASSLGIGLAYEQYF. CDR3 nucleotide sequence: TGCGCCAGCAGCTTGGGAATTGGACTAGCTTACGAGCAGTACTTC.

In its sample, this clone was seen once. Written as DNA, the CDR3 is TGTGCCAGCAGCAATCCACAGGGAGTCACCGGGGAGCTGTTTTTT. This translates into CASSNPQGVTGELFF. The chain carries TRBV5-4 and TRBJ2-2; perhaps TRBD1 as D (6 bases). This CDR3 contains 15 residues. CDR1 SGHNT and CDR2 YYREEE come from the germline V gene (reference sequence). Trimming removed 4 bases at V and 4 bases at J, with 14 bases between.

The V and J genes are TRBV3-1 (or the pseudogene TRBV3-2) and TRBJ2-7; 7 bases agree with TRBD1. The CDR3 has 15 amino acids. Unmatched junction bases numbered 3, after V lost 1 base and J lost 0 bases. Germline CDR1 is LGHDT and CDR2 is YNNKEL (reference sequence). CDR3 in amino acids: CASSQARDSSYEQYF. The CDR3 coding sequence is TGTGCCAGCAGCCAAGCCAGGGACAGCTCCTACGAGCAGTACTTC.

The genes are TRBV27 and TRBJ2-3, with D hard to call. Deletions cut 7 bases from V and 2 bases from J, with 16 bases between. This CDR3 comprises 15 residues. From germline, CDR1 is MNHEY and CDR2 SMNVEV (reference sequence). The CDR3 reads CASTQRGLDTDTQYF. The CDR3 nucleotides read TGTGCCAGCACTCAACGTGGTTTGGACACAGATACGCAGTATTTT.

The rearrangement joins TRBV6-1 to TRBJ1-1; tentatively, D is TRBD1 (5 bases). From germline, CDR1 is MNHNS and CDR2 SASEGT. Deletions cut 1 base from V and 2 bases from J, with 8 bases between. There are 14 residues in the CDR3. CDR3: CASSEGRDNTEAFF. DNA for the CDR3: TGTGCCAGCAGTGAAGGGAGGGACAACACTGAAGCTTTCTTT.

This clone has a handful of counts. The gene calls are TRBV7-2 and TRBJ2-7; 11 bases align to TRBD2. Germline trimming cut 4 bases from V and 5 bases from J; bases unmatched to any gene: 13. Germline V gives CDR1 SGHTA, CDR2 FQGNSA. CDR3 length equals 17 residues. CDR3 amino acids: CASSSGTSGYPRHEQYF. The DNA of the CDR3 is TGTGCCAGCAGCTCGGGGACTAGCGGTTACCCTCGGCACGAGCAGTACTTC.

V gene TRBV5-1 combines with J gene TRBJ2-1, with D hard to call. Trimming took 0 bases from V and 7 from J, leaving 11 bases between them. The CDR3 has 14 residues. Germline CDR1 and CDR2: SGHRS and YFSETQ. The CDR3 DNA follows: TGCGCCAGCAGCTTGGGGGCCCCTAGGAATGAGCAGTTCTTC. Protein product: CASSLGAPRNEQFF. Looking up the rest from reference TRBV5-1 and TRBJ2-1 gives the full variable domain: KAGVTQTPRYLIKTRGQQVTLSCSPISGHRSVSWYQQTPGQGLQFLFEYFSETQRNKGNFPGRFSGRQFSNSRSEMNVSTLELGDSALYLCASSLGAPRNEQFFGPGTRLTVL.

The CDR3 DNA reads TGTGCCACCAGTGCCCCGGGACAGGGAGAGACCCAGTACTTC. Translation: CATSAPGQGETQYF. The V gene is TRBV24-1, the J gene TRBJ2-5; 9 bases agree with TRBD1. The CDR3 sequence is 14 residues long. Trimming cost V 5 bases and J 4 bases; bases outside gene matches: 4. The germline V gene has CDR1 KGHDR and CDR2 SFDVKD.

This chain connects TRBV24-1 to TRBJ2-2; no definite D call. This CDR3 is 15 amino acids long. The ends were cut back, 4 bases at V and 3 bases at J, with 11 bases in the middle. Germline values: CDR1 KGHDR, CDR2 SFDVKD. The CDR3 loop reads CATSETGRYTGELFF. DNA of the CDR3: TGTGCCACCAGTGAGACGGGCAGATACACCGGGGAGCTGTTTTTT.

J is TRBJ1-4 and V is TRBV9, with D maybe TRBD1 (5 bases). The ends were cut back, 0 bases at V and 0 bases at J, with 9 bases in the middle. From germline, CDR1 is SGDLS and CDR2 YYNGEE. This CDR3 contains 16 residues. CDR3 coding DNA: TGTGCCAGCAGCGTAGCGCAGGGCGCAACTAATGAAAAACTGTTTTTT. This sequence encodes CASSVAQGATNEKLFF.

The chain carries TRBV7-6 and TRBJ2-3; TRBD2 matches at 13 bases. Germline trimming cut 5 bases from V and 1 base from J; bases unmatched to any gene: 6. The germline V gene has CDR1 SGHVS and CDR2 FNYEAQ. This CDR3 has 17 amino acids. For the CDR3, the DNA is TGTGCCAGCAGCGGGACTAGCGGGGCGGGTGGCACAGATACGCAGTATTTT. Translated, it gives CASSGTSGAGGTDTQYF. Variable domain in full (rest from reference TRBV7-6 and TRBJ2-3): GAGVSQSPRYKVTKRGQDVALRCDPISGHVSLYWYRQALGQGPEFLTYFNYEAQQDKSGLPNDRFSAERPEGSISTLTIQRTEQRDSAMYRCASSGTSGAGGTDTQYFGPGTRLTVL.

The chain combines TRBV11-2 with TRBJ1-2; a possible D gene is TRBD1 (5 bases). V shed 3 bases and J shed 0 bases, with 11 bases lying between them. The length of the CDR3 is 15 residues. The germline CDR1 and CDR2 sequences are SGHAT and FQNNGV. CDR3 coding DNA: TGTGCCAGCAGCTTCCCAGGGCTAACTAACTATGGCTACACCTTC. Amino acids: CASSFPGLTNYGYTF.